The present T cell receptor (beta chain) was sequenced within a study of T cells expressing NK-cell markers. Study background: The sequencing cohort of eight donors included seven HCMV-seropositive individuals and one seronegative individual. Whole-study findings and limits: In a few donors, dominant clonotypes made up about 28.3-65% of CD3+CD56-NKG2C+ cells. The study did not resolve the HCMV specificity of expanded NKG2C+ T cell clones. In roughly six donors, dominant NKG2C+ clonotypes were about 1.0-8% of CD8+ T cells.

Concerning this clonotype itself: The antigen remains unidentified.

From germline, CDR1 is SGHTA and CDR2 FQGTGA. The CDR3 loop spans 15 amino acids. TCRdb re-called the 5' RACE reads and catalogs CDR3 proteins one per entry, DNA excluded. The sample totals approximately 170,000 distinct CDR3 sequences. V usage is TRBV7-3 and J usage is TRBJ1-1; no DNA is available, so the TRBD1 call from TCRdb remains unchecked. Sequences were obtained from blood T cells: a sorted CD56 or NKG2C T cell subset, CD4+ or CD8+ T cells, or bulk PBMC T cells (not recorded which). The receptor was isolated from a man aged 18 to 69 in good health. The CDR3 here is CASSLTGGMNTEAFF.